This T cell receptor beta chain was sequenced during a study of OX40 agonist ivuxolimab in advanced cancers. Overall study: Aged about 20 to 80 with a mean of approximately 57 years, they were around 83% male. Patients with prior anti-PD-1, anti-PD-L1 or anti-CTLA-4 therapy were eligible; 35% to 50% had some.

Profiled with immunoSEQ multiplex PCR; TCRdb holds only in-frame clones, not every one. The table records approximately 48,000 clones, around 73% of them present only once. General study findings and limits: Specificity for antigen went undetermined in the expanded peripheral T cells. Some of the nonresponding patients also showed low levels of normalized T-cell clonal expansion.

The V gene's germline CDR1 is MGHRA and CDR2 YSYEKL. Trimming at V came to 1 base and at J to 5 bases, leaving 5 bases not matched to a gene. This CDR3 is built from 15 residues. This clone was seen once. Its matching antigen is unknown. The specimen was CD4+ or CD8+ T cells sorted from blood, collected in a trial of the OX40 agonist ivuxolimab. This rearrangement joins TRBV4-1 to TRBJ2-1; 7 nucleotides agree with TRBD1. The sequence was collected from an adult with an advanced solid tumor such as melanoma, head and neck, liver or kidney cancer. The DNA of the CDR3 is TGCGCCAGCAGCCAAGGAGACAGGGTCAACAATGAGCAGTTCTTC. It specifies CASSQGDRVNNEQFF.